This T cell receptor beta chain was observed in a study of immune evolution from preneoplasia to lung adenocarcinoma. Sequencing was performed with immunoSEQ multiplex PCR; in TCRdb, only in-frame clones are kept and a portion is missing. The sample lists about 5,900 clones; about four fifths were seen once. Premalignant or tumor cells were enriched by macro-dissection after pathologic assessment. V lost 5 bases and J lost 9; bases outside the gene matches: 12. The CDR3 sequence is 14 residues long. Per the germline V gene, CDR1 is SNHLY and CDR2 is FYNNEI. The clonotype comes from a donor aged 70 or older with lung adenocarcinoma. The sequenced material came from FFPE lung adenocarcinoma in situ tissue. The V gene is TRBV2, the J gene TRBJ1-1, with 7 nucleotides matching TRBD1. The CDR3 sequence: CASSHRDSNPQAFF. The CDR3 DNA reads TGTGCCAGCAGTCACCGGGACAGCAACCCGCAAGCTTTCTTT.